These 19 T cell receptor beta chains came from one sample sequenced in a study of Ad26.COV2.S vaccination and SARS-CoV-2 variants. The treatment: 19 received Ad26.COV2.S at low or high dose, single or two shots; several received placebo; per-sample allocation not given. After the first vaccine or placebo injection, samples were drawn on day 63. Measured with immunoSEQ multiplex PCR; TCRdb has only the in-frame clones, and not every one. The sample has a few hundred thousand clones; over 80% are singletons. The sample here was peripheral blood, taken in a trial of Ad26.COV2.S vaccine versus placebo. All receptors come from a person aged 18 to 65 who received the Ad26.COV2.S COVID-19 vaccine or a placebo.

This chain joins TRBV5-8 and TRBJ1-6; D gene uncertain. V was pared by 3 bases and J by 0 bases, with 13 bases between. Germline CDR1 and CDR2: SGHTS and YDEGEE. This CDR3 has 17 amino acids. CDR3 sequence (DNA): TGTGCCAGCAGCTCAGGATATCGAAGCTCCTATAATTCACCCCTCCACTTT. It is translated as CASSSGYRSSYNSPLHF. Supplemented by reference TRBV5-8 and TRBJ1-6, the full variable domain reads EAGVTQSPTHLIKTRGQQATLRCSPISGHTSVYWYQQALGLGLQFLLWYDEGEERNRGNFPPRFSGRQFPNYSSELNVNALELEDSALYLCASSSGYRSSYNSPLHFGNGTRLTVT.

This clone was counted a few times. The chain recombines TRBV19 with TRBJ2-2, with D perhaps TRBD1 (6 bases). CDR1 and CDR2 from the germline V gene are LNHDA and SQIVND (reference sequence). V shed 7 bases and J shed 0 bases, with 12 bases lying between them. This CDR3 comprises 15 residues. This chain's CDR3 is CASTPGTSNTGELFF. The CDR3 DNA sequence: TGTGCCAGTACCCCCGGGACATCGAACACCGGGGAGCTGTTTTTT.

The chain carries TRBV15 and TRBJ1-1; maybe TRBD1 (6 bases). V was trimmed by 2 bases and J by 4 bases, leaving 17 bases between them. The CDR3 length is 16 residues. Germline V gene data show CDR1 as LNHNV and CDR2 as YYDKDF (reference sequence). CDR3 amino acids: CATSRRLQGLGTEAFF. The CDR3 region has the DNA TGTGCCACCAGCAGACGCCTTCAGGGGTTGGGCACTGAAGCTTTCTTT.

CDR3 coding DNA: TGTGCCAGCAGCTCGACTAGCCTCCAAGAGACCCAGTACTTC. Protein sequence: CASSSTSLQETQYF. The V and J genes are TRBV5-5 and TRBJ2-5, with 7 bases that match TRBD2. Germline V lookup: CDR1 SGHKS, CDR2 YYEKEE (reference sequence). The CDR3 consists of 14 residues. Trimming at V came to 3 bases and at J to 1 base, leaving 3 bases not matched to a gene.

This clone appeared once. The J gene is TRBJ1-2, the V gene TRBV5-1; no clear D gene. The V end was cut by 4 bases, the J end by 4 bases, with 11 bases between. The germline gives CDR1 SGHRS, CDR2 YFSETQ. The CDR3 runs 13 residues. This chain's CDR3 is CASSRENSYGYTF. Written as DNA, the CDR3 is TGCGCCAGCAGCAGAGAAAATTCCTATGGCTACACCTTC. The variable domain in full, completed from reference TRBV5-1 and TRBJ1-2, reads KAGVTQTPRYLIKTRGQQVTLSCSPISGHRSVSWYQQTPGQGLQFLFEYFSETQRNKGNFPGRFSGRQFSNSRSEMNVSTLELGDSALYLCASSRENSYGYTFGSGTRLTVV.

The chain recombines TRBV3-1 (or the pseudogene TRBV3-2) with TRBJ2-7; weak D call: TRBD2 (5 bases). Germline V CDR1 and CDR2: LGHDT, YNNKEL (reference sequence). This CDR3 has 16 amino acids. The germline V and J ends were trimmed by 3 bases and 0 bases, with 15 bases remaining between them. In nucleotides, the CDR3 is TGTGCCAGCAGCCAGCAACTAGTGGTTAGCTCCTACGAGCAGTACTTC. Its protein is CASSQQLVVSSYEQYF.

Only one count was recorded for this clone. V and J are TRBV18 and TRBJ2-2; D ambiguous. Trimming stripped 0 bases from V and 4 bases from J, with 12 bases between. Germline V gene sequence: CDR1 KGHSH, CDR2 LQKENI. The CDR3 runs to 16 residues. CDR3 residues: CASSPPLYAGTGELFF. The CDR3 bases are TGTGCCAGCTCACCACCACTCTACGCCGGCACCGGGGAGCTGTTTTTT.

This chain connects TRBV19 to TRBJ2-3, with TRBD2 matching over 12 bases. Germline V gene data show CDR1 as LNHDA and CDR2 as SQIVND (reference sequence). This CDR3 region has 17 residues. With 4 bases clipped from V and 2 bases from J, the junction kept 7 bases outside the gene matches. CDR3 bases: TGTGCCAGTAGTAGGGGACTAGCGGGTTACAACACAGATACGCAGTATTTT. Its translation is CASSRGLAGYNTDTQYF.

Written as DNA, the CDR3 is TGCGCCAGCAGACATACAGTAACCTACGAGCAGTACTTC. It yields the protein CASRHTVTYEQYF. The gene calls are TRBV5-1 and TRBJ2-7; D gene ambiguous. V was cut by 5 bases and J by 2 bases, with 11 bases left in between. The CDR3 has 13 residues. The germline CDR1 and CDR2 sequences are SGHRS and YFSETQ.

The V gene is TRBV15, the J gene TRBJ2-3; maybe TRBD2 (5 bases). The CDR3 contains 17 residues. Looked up from germline, CDR1 is LNHNV and CDR2 is YYDKDF (reference sequence). V dropped 0 bases and J dropped 3 bases, with 16 bases sitting between them. The CDR3 spells CATSRDLRAALTDTQYF. In DNA, the CDR3 is TGTGCCACCAGCAGAGATTTGCGGGCGGCTCTGACAGATACGCAGTATTTT.

The chain has TRBV4-3 and TRBJ2-7; tentatively, D is TRBD1 (7 bases). Germline V lookup: CDR1 LGHNA, CDR2 YSLEER. V dropped 2 bases and J dropped 5 bases, with 16 bases sitting between them. The CDR3 has 15 residues. The CDR3 protein is CASSQRGRGSDEQYF. In DNA, the CDR3 is TGCGCCAGCAGCCAAAGGGGGCGGGGTAGCGACGAGCAGTACTTC.

This clone was picked up one time. The V and J genes are TRBV7-9 and TRBJ1-3; 8 bases are a match to TRBD1. The CDR3 loop spans 19 amino acids. V trimming: 0 bases; J trimming: 0 bases; junction bases outside the gene matches: 10. The germline V gene encodes CDR1 SEHNR and CDR2 FQNEAQ (reference sequence). CDR3 protein: CASSLADRAKTGSGNTIYF. CDR3 nucleotide sequence: TGTGCCAGCAGCTTAGCGGACAGGGCGAAAACCGGCTCTGGAAACACCATATATTTT.

This clone appeared a single time. The V gene is TRBV14, the J gene TRBJ1-3, with a possible D match to TRBD1 (6 bases). Germline V lookup: CDR1 SGHDN, CDR2 FVKESK. This CDR3 comprises 17 residues. The V and J ends lost 2 bases and 2 bases respectively, with 16 bases between them. The CDR3 spells CASSQKQGALTGNTIYF. The CDR3 DNA sequence: TGTGCCAGCAGCCAAAAACAGGGCGCACTGACTGGAAACACCATATATTTT.

This chain joins TRBV19 and TRBJ2-2, with 7 nucleotides matching TRBD2. The CDR3 runs to 15 residues. After removal of 4 bases from V and 6 bases from J, the junction contained 8 bases not matched to a gene. Germline V gene sequence: CDR1 LNHDA, CDR2 SQIVND (reference sequence). The CDR3 region is CASSSGGGRSGELFF. The DNA for the CDR3 is TGTGCCAGTAGTAGCGGCGGGGGACGATCCGGGGAGCTGTTTTTT.

This rearrangement joins TRBV6-5 to TRBJ2-2; no clear D gene. CDR1 and CDR2 (germline): MNHEY, SVGAGI. Trimming cost V 2 bases and J 7 bases, with 14 bases left between them. This CDR3 comprises 15 residues. The CDR3 nucleotides read TGTGCCAGCAGTTACGAGGCGCTCGGGCACGGGGAGCTGTTTTTT. Residues: CASSYEALGHGELFF.

The V gene is TRBV12-3 or TRBV12-4, the J gene TRBJ1-3; D uncertain. This CDR3 comprises 13 residues. Trimming cost V 6 bases and J 1 base, with 7 bases left between them. CDR3 sequence: CASRGASGNTIYF. DNA for the CDR3: TGTGCCAGCAGGGGTGCATCTGGAAACACCATATATTTT.

This chain joins TRBV19 and TRBJ1-6; D is unclear. V lost 5 bases and J lost 6, with 11 bases in between. The CDR3 extends over 14 amino acids. Germline V gene sequence: CDR1 LNHDA, CDR2 SQIVND (reference sequence). This CDR3 reads CASSEASGNSPLHF. The CDR3 nucleotides are TGTGCCAGTAGTGAAGCCTCGGGTAATTCACCCCTCCACTTT.

Only one count was recorded for this clone. V usage is TRBV2 and J usage is TRBJ1-2, with 8 nucleotides matching TRBD1. V shed 6 bases and J 9 bases; nucleotides not matched to a gene: 9. The CDR3 totals 13 residues. Germline V CDR1 and CDR2: SNHLY, FYNNEI. CDR3 sequence: CASSVDRGDRYTF. The CDR3 DNA is TGTGCCAGCAGCGTCGACAGGGGTGATCGCTACACCTTC.

The J gene is TRBJ1-5, the V gene TRBV10-3; D not resolved. The CDR3 totals 14 residues. The germline V gene has CDR1 ENHRY and CDR2 SYGVKD. Trimming cost V 3 bases and J 3 bases, with 9 bases left between them. In DNA, the CDR3 is TGTGCCATCAGTGACGCGGGGTCCAATCAGCCCCAGCATTTT. Translating it yields CAISDAGSNQPQHF.